This T cell receptor beta chain is drawn from a study of cytomegalovirus exposure and HLA in healthy donors. The CDR3 has 13 residues. Germline-derived CDR1 and CDR2 are SGHRS and YFSETQ. Trimming stripped 0 bases from V and 12 bases from J, with 15 bases between. Study conclusions and caveats: In a later analysis, specific HLA alleles were associated with 15,000 to 20,000 TCR beta sequences at a 0.05 false discovery rate. The presence/absence work took it that sequencing depth was about the same across donors. Productive rates of about 90% or about 30% were seen for most TCR beta V segments in an earlier analysis.

Primers included in the PCR were 60 Vbeta and 13 Jbeta primers. Only in-frame clones appear in the TCRdb table, and some are missing; sequencing was by immunoSEQ multiplex PCR. Its table lists 120,000 to 150,000 clones. Unrecorded immune exposures were likely, despite nominal health at sampling. As for this clone: Antigen unknown.

The gene calls are TRBV5-1 and TRBJ1-2; D call uncertain. The source is a woman aged 45-60 years in good health and CMV-seronegative. The sequenced sample consisted of PBMCs. The DNA of the CDR3 is TGCGCCAGCAGCTTGGACGGAATTGGAGGAAACACCTTC. Its protein product is CASSLDGIGGNTF.